This T cell receptor (beta chain) was observed in a study of blood T cell repertoires in COVID-19. Whole-study context: COVID-19 samples collected from the United States, Italy and Spain covered acute and convalescent phases.

As handled by the study authors: From reference gene primer amplification, estimates of nucleated cell counts were derived. Sequenced by immunoSEQ multiplex PCR; TCRdb stores in-frame clones only, minus some. The V and J calls and clone size were taken over from that table, and D and trimming were inferred from the DNA. The sample contains roughly 120,000 clones, approximately 90% of which appear only once. This clone has a single count. J gave up 4 bases and V 6 bases, and 9 bases lay outside the gene matches. CDR3 length: 16 residues. Germline V gives CDR1 KGHSH, CDR2 LQKENI. The TCR originated in a human donor in a cohort sampled during active COVID-19. The sequencing sample was made of peripheral blood. The genes are TRBV18 and TRBJ2-2, with 9 bases fitting TRBD1. DNA of the CDR3: TGTGCCAGCTCTGACAGGGGGGCATTGAGCACCGGGGAGCTGTTTTTT. This gives the protein CASSDRGALSTGELFF.